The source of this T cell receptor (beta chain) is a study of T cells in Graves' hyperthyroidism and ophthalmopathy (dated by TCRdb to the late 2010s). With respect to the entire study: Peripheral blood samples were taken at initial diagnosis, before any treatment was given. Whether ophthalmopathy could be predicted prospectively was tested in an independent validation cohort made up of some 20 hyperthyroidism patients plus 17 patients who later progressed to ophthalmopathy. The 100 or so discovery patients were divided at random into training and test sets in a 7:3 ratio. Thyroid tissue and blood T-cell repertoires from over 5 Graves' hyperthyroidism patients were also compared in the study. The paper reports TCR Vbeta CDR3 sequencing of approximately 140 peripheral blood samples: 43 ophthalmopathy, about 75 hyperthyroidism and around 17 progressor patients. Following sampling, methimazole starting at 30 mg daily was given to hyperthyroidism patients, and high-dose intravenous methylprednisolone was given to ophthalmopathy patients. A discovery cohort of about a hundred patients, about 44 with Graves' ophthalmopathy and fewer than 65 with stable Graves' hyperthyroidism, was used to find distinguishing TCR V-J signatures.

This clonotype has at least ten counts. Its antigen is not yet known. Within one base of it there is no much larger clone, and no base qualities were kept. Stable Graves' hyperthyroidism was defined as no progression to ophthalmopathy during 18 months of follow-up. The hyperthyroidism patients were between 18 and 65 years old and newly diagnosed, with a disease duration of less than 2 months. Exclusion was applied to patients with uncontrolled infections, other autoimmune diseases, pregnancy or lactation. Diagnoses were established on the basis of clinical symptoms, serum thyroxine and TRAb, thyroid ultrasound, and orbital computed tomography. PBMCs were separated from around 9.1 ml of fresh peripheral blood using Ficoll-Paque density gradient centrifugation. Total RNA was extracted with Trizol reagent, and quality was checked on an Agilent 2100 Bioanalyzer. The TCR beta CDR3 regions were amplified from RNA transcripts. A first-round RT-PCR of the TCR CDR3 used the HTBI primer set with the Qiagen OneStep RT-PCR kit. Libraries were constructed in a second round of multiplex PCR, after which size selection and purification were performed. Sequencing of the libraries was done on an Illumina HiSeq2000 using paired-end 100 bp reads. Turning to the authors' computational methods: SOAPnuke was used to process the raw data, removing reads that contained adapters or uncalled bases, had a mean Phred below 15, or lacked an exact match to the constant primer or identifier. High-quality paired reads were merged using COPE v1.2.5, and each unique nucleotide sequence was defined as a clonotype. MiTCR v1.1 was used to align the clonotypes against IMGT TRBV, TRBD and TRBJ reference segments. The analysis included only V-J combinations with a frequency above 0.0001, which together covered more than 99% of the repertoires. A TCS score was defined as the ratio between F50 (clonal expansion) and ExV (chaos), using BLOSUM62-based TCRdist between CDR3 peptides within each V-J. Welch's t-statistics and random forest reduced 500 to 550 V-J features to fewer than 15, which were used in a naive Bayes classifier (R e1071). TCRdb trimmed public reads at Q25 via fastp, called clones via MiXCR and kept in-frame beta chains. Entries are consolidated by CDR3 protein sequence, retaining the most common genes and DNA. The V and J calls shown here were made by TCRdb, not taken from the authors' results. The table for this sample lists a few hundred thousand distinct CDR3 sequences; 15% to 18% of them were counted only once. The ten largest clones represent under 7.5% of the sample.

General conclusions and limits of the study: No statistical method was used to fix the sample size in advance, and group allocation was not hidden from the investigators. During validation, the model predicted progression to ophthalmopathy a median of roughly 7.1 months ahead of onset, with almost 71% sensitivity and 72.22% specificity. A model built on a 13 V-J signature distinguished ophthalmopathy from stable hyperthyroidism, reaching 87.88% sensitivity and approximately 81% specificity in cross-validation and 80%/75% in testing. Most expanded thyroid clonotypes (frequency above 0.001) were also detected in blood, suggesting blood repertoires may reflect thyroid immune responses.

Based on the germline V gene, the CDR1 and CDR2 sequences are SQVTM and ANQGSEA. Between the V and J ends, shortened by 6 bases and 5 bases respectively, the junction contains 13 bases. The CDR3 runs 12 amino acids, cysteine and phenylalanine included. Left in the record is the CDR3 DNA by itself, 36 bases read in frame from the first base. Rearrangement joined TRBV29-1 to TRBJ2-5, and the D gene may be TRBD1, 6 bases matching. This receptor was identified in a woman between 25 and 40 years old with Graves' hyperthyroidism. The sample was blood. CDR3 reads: CSVETGRETQYF. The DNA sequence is TGCAGCGTAGAGACAGGACGGGAGACCCAGTACTTC.